Listed here are 18 T cell receptor beta chains from one sample, sequenced in a study of cytomegalovirus exposure and HLA in healthy donors. The PCR had 60 Vbeta and 13 Jbeta primers. Method: immunoSEQ multiplex PCR; TCRdb's copy keeps in-frame clones and lacks some. The table records more than 130,000 clones, over 60% of them present only once. Input material: PBMCs. These receptors were obtained from a woman aged 45 to 65 in good health and CMV-seronegative.

The CDR3 nucleotides are TGTGCCTGGAGTGGAGGACAGGGGTGGGACGAGCAGTACTTC. Its protein is CAWSGGQGWDEQYF. This chain connects TRBV30 to TRBJ2-7; TRBD1 aligns across 9 bases. V was clipped by 1 base and J by 5 bases; unmatched bases: 6. Germline V gene sequence: CDR1 GTSNPN, CDR2 SVGIG (reference sequence). The CDR3 covers 14 residues.

This chain links TRBV19 with TRBJ1-5; 9 bases are shared with TRBD1. Germline loops: CDR1 LNHDA, CDR2 SQIVND (reference sequence). J lost 7 bases, V lost 4 bases, and 8 bases had no gene match. CDR3 length equals 15 residues. This CDR3 reads CASSRGQGIGQPQHF. CDR3 nucleotides: TGTGCCAGTAGTAGGGGACAGGGAATTGGGCAGCCCCAGCATTTT.

The chain uses TRBV11-2 and TRBJ2-2, with TRBD1 as a possible D gene (5 bases). Germline loops: CDR1 SGHAT, CDR2 FQNNGV. The V end lost 4 bases, the J end lost 5 bases, and 8 bases lay between the germline ends. The CDR3 is made up of 13 amino acids. In nucleotides, the CDR3 is TGTGCCAGCAGCTCGCGACAGACCGGGGAGCTGTTTTTT. Encoded protein: CASSSRQTGELFF.

The V gene is TRBV6-1, the J gene TRBJ2-1, with D maybe TRBD1 (6 bases). Trimming stripped 8 bases from V and 5 bases from J, with 10 bases between. Germline-derived CDR1 and CDR2 are MNHNS and SASEGT. This CDR3 contains 12 residues. DNA of the CDR3: TGTGCCAGCGGGGGCTACAACAATGAGCAGTTCTTC. It yields the protein CASGGYNNEQFF.

The sample holds a few counts of this clone. This chain connects TRBV5-6 to TRBJ1-2; D is perhaps TRBD1 (6 bases). Trimming took 3 bases from V and 4 from J, leaving 13 bases between them. CDR1 is SGHDT, CDR2 YYEEEE, per germline. The CDR3 totals 14 residues. CDR3 bases: TGTGCCAGCAGCTACGTCAGGGGAAGCTATGGCTACACCTTC. Its protein is CASSYVRGSYGYTF.

This clone was observed a few times. The J gene is TRBJ2-1, the V gene TRBV13, with a possible D match to TRBD2 (5 bases). The V gene lost 5 bases and the J gene lost 2 bases, with 16 bases spanning the gap. The CDR3 contains 16 residues. Germline V CDR1 and CDR2: PRHDT, FYEKMQ (reference sequence). The CDR3 nucleotides are TGTGCCAGCAGCCTACGGGGAATGGGGACCTACAATGAGCAGTTCTTC. It translates to CASSLRGMGTYNEQFF.

The CDR3 spells CASSAVTPSYEQYF. The DNA of the CDR3 is TGCGCCAGCAGCGCCGTGACACCCTCTTACGAGCAGTACTTC. The chain has TRBV5-1 and TRBJ2-7; D remains unclear. The CDR3 runs to 14 residues. Germline CDR1 SGHRS, CDR2 YFSETQ. The V end lost 4 bases, the J end lost 4 bases, and 15 bases lay between the germline ends.

The genes are TRBV2 and TRBJ1-1, with D possibly matching TRBD1 (6 bases). This CDR3 has 14 residues. Germline values: CDR1 SNHLY, CDR2 FYNNEI. V was clipped by 6 bases and J by 0 bases, with 11 bases between them. The CDR3 reads CASSWGLMNTEAFF. Written as DNA, the CDR3 is TGTGCCAGCAGCTGGGGGCTTATGAACACTGAAGCTTTCTTT.

The sample holds one count of this clone. The V call is TRBV7-9, the J call TRBJ2-7; D is unclear. The CDR3 runs to 14 residues. Germline CDR1 reads SEHNR; CDR2 reads FQNEAQ (reference sequence). Trimming took off 1 base at V and 5 bases at J, with 12 bases between the two ends. The CDR3 spells CASSLVTMTHEQYF. As DNA, the CDR3 is TGTGCCAGCAGCTTAGTAACTATGACCCACGAGCAGTACTTC.

V is TRBV6-1 and J is TRBJ1-5; tentatively, D is TRBD1 (6 bases). With 7 bases removed from V and 0 bases from J, the gap between germline ends came to 13 bases. The CDR3 has 15 residues. Looked up from germline, CDR1 is MNHNS and CDR2 is SASEGT. The CDR3 sequence: CASNRDTISNQPQHF. CDR3 in DNA: TGTGCCAGCAACCGGGACACTATTAGCAATCAGCCCCAGCATTTT.

This clone appeared a few times. The chain has TRBV5-1 and TRBJ2-2; 11 nucleotides match TRBD2. This CDR3 comprises 18 residues. Germline trimming cut 1 base from V and 4 bases from J; bases unmatched to any gene: 9. CDR1 is SGHRS and CDR2 is YFSETQ in the germline V gene. CDR3 in amino acids: CASSLTLGTSGTTGELFF. The CDR3 nucleotides are TGCGCCAGCAGCTTGACGTTAGGGACTAGCGGAACCACCGGGGAGCTGTTTTTT.

This chain connects TRBV7-8 to TRBJ1-2, with D uncertain. The V end was cut by 0 bases, the J end by 4 bases, with 6 bases between. Germline V gives CDR1 SGHVS, CDR2 FQNEAQ. CDR3 size: 13 residues. CDR3 loop: CASSLAHSYGYTF. Here the CDR3 DNA reads TGTGCCAGCAGCTTAGCCCACAGCTATGGCTACACCTTC.

This rearrangement joins TRBV15 to TRBJ2-1, with D perhaps matching TRBD2 (6 bases). V gave up 5 bases and J gave up 9 bases, with 14 bases separating them. There are 13 residues in the CDR3. The germline V gene has CDR1 LNHNV and CDR2 YYDKDF (reference sequence). Here the CDR3 reads CATSGTRAGEQFF. The CDR3 nucleotides read TGTGCCACCAGCGGGACCCGAGCGGGTGAGCAGTTCTTC.

The chain has TRBV19 and TRBJ1-1; possibly TRBD1 for D (6 bases). The CDR3 is 17 residues long. Germline assignment: CDR1 LNHDA and CDR2 SQIVND (reference sequence). V was trimmed by 3 bases and J by 0 bases, leaving 17 bases between them. In DNA form, the CDR3 reads TGTGCCAGTAGTATCATAACAGGGATTACTATGAACACTGAAGCTTTCTTT. Its translation is CASSIITGITMNTEAFF.

V gene TRBV19 combines with J gene TRBJ1-5; D remains unclear. Germline CDR1 and CDR2: LNHDA and SQIVND (reference sequence). V dropped 1 base and J dropped 4 bases, with 8 bases sitting between them. The CDR3 extends over 14 amino acids. The CDR3 reads CASSIVAVNQPQHF. The CDR3 DNA sequence: TGTGCCAGTAGTATAGTGGCCGTAAATCAGCCCCAGCATTTT.

The V gene is TRBV5-5, the J gene TRBJ1-2; 9 positions match TRBD1. This CDR3 is built from 16 residues. Per germline, CDR1 SGHKS and CDR2 YYEKEE (reference sequence). The J segment lost 2 bases and the V segment lost 3 bases, leaving 8 bases of the junction unmatched. The CDR3 nucleotides read TGTGCCAGCAGCTCTATTGGGACAGGGAGGAACTATGGCTACACCTTC. Translated, it gives CASSSIGTGRNYGYTF.

The chain carries TRBV7-3 and TRBJ1-3; D remains unclear. The CDR3 totals 16 residues. Germline V gives CDR1 SGHTA, CDR2 FQGTGA. V was trimmed by 0 bases and J by 0 bases, leaving 9 bases between them. The CDR3 region is CASSLTAVSSGNTIYF. For the CDR3, the DNA is TGTGCCAGCAGCTTAACGGCAGTCAGCTCTGGAAACACCATATATTTT. Full variable domain (remainder filled in from reference TRBV7-3 and TRBJ1-3): GAGVSQTPSNKVTEKGKYVELRCDPISGHTALYWYRQSLGQGPEFLIYFQGTGAADDSGLPNDRFFAVRPEGSVSTLKIQRTERGDSAVYLCASSLTAVSSGNTIYFGEGSWLTVV.

This chain links TRBV29-1 with TRBJ2-7; 12 bases agree with TRBD2. Germline CDR1 reads SQVTM; CDR2 reads ANQGSEA. The CDR3 runs 13 residues. V lost 5 bases, J lost 6 bases, and 5 bases stayed unmatched. Here the CDR3 DNA reads TGCAGCGTTCTGACTAGCGGGGGTGGCGAGCAGTACTTC. Translated: CSVLTSGGGEQYF.